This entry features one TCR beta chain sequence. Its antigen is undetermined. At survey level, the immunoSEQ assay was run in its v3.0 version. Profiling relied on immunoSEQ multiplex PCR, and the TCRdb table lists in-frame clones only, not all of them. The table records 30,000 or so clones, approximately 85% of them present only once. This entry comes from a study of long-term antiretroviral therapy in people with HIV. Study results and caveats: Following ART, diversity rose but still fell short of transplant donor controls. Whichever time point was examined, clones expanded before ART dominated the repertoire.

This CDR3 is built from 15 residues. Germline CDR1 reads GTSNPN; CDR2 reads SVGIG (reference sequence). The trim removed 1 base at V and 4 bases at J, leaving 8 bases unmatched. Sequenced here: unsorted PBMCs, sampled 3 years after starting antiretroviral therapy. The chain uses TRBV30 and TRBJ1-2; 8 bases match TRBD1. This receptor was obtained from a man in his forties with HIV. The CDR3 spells CAWSGLDRAGYGYTF. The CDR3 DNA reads TGTGCCTGGAGTGGGCTGGACAGGGCGGGCTATGGCTACACCTTC.